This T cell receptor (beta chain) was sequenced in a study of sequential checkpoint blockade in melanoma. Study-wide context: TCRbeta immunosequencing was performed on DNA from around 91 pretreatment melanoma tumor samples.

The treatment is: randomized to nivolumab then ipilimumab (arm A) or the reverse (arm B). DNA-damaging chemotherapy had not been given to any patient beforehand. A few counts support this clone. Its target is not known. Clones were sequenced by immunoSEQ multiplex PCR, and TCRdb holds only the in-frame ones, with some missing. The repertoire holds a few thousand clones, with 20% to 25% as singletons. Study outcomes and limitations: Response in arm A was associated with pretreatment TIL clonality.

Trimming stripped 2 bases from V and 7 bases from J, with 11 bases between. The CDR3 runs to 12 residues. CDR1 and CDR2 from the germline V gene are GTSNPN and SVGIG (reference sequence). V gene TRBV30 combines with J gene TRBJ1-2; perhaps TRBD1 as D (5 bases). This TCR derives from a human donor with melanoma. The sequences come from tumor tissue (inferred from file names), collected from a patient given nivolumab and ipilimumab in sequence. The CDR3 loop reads CAWSYSGPGYTF. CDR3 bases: TGTGCCTGGAGTTATTCAGGGCCTGGCTACACCTTC. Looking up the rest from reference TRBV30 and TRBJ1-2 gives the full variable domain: SQTIHQWPATLVQPVGSPLSLECTVEGTSNPNLYWYRQAAGRGLQLLFYSVGIGQISSEVPQNLSASRPQDRQFILSSKKLLLSDSGFYLCAWSYSGPGYTFGSGTRLTVV.